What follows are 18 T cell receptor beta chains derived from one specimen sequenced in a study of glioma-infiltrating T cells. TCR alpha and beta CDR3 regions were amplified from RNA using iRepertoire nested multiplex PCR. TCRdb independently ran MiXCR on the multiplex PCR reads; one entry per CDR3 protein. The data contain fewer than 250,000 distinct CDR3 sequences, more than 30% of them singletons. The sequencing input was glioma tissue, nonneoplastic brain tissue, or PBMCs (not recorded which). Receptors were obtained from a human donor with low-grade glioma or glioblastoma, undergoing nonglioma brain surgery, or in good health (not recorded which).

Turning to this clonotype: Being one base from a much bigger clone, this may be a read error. CDR3 bases: TGTGCCAGAAGCTTAGAAACTAGCGGGACTTACAATGAGCAGTTCTTC. Its translation: CARSLETSGTYNEQFF. The chain joins TRBV7-2 to TRBJ2-1; TRBD2 agrees at 10 bases. The germline V gene has CDR1 SGHTA and CDR2 FQGNSA. This CDR3 is 16 amino acids long.

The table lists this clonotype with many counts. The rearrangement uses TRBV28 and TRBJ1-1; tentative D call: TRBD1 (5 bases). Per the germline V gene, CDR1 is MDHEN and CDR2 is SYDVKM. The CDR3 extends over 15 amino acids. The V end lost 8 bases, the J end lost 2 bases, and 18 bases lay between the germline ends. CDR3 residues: CASPPAGRFNTEAFF. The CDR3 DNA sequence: TGTGCCAGCCCCCCGGCAGGGAGGTTCAACACTGAAGCTTTCTTT.

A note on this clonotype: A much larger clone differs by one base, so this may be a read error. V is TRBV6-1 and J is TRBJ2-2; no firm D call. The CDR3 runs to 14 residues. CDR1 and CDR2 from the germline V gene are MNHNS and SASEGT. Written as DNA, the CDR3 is TGTGCCGGCAGTGTCAGGCAGAACACCGGGGAGCTGTTTTTT. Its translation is CAGSVRQNTGELFF.

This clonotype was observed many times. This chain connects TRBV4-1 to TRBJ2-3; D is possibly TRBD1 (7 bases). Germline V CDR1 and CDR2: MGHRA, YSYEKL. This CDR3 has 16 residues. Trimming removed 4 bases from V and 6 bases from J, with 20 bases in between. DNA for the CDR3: TGCGCCAGCAGCCTAAGCATAAGGACAGGAGGGGATACGCAGTATTTT. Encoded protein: CASSLSIRTGGDTQYF.

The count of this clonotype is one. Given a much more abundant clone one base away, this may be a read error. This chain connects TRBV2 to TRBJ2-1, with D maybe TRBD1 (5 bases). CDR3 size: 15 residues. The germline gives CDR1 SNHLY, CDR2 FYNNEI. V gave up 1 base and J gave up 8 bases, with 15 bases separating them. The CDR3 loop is CASSEDAVRGDEQFF. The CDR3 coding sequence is TGTGCCAGCAGTGAAGATGCGGTAAGGGGCGATGAGCAGTTCTTC.

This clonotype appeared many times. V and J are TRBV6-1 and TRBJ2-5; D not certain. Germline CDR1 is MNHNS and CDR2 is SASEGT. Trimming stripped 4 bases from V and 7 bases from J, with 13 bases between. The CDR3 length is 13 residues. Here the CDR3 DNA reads TGTGCCAGCAGTGGTATGGTTTTCGGGACCCAGTACTTC. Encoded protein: CASSGMVFGTQYF.

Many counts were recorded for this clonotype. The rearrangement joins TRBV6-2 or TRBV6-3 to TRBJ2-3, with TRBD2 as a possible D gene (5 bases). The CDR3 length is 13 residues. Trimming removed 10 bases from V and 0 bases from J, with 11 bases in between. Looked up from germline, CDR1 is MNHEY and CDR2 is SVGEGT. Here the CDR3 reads CATQGSSTDTQYF. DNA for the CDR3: TGTGCCACCCAAGGGAGTAGCACAGATACGCAGTATTTT.

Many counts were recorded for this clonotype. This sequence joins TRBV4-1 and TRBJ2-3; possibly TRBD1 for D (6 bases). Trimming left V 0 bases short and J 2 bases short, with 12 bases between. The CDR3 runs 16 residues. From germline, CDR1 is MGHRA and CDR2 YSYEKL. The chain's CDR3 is CASSQEGAPDTDTQYF. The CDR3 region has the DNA TGCGCCAGCAGCCAAGAGGGGGCACCCGACACAGATACGCAGTATTTT.

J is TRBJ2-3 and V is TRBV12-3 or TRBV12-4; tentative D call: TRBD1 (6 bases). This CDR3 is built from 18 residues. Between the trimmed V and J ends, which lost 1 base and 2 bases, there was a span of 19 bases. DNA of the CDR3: TGTGCCAGCAGTTTAGGTCCCCGACAGGCAAGGGTCACAGATACGCAGTATTTT. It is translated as CASSLGPRQARVTDTQYF.

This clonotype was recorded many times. This chain's CDR3 is CASSESRYEQYF. CDR3 coding DNA: TGTGCCAGCAGCGAGAGTCGGTACGAGCAGTACTTC. The chain couples TRBV12-3 or TRBV12-4 to TRBJ2-7, with D unclear. Trimming took 6 bases from V and 4 from J, leaving 10 bases between them. The CDR3 runs 12 residues.

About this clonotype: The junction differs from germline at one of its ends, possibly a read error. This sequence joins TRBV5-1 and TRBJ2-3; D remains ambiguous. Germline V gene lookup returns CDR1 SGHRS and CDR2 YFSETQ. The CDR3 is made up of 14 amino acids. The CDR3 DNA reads TGCGCCAGCAGCTTGGACGGTCGCACATATACGCAGTATTTT. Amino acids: CASSLDGRTYTQYF.

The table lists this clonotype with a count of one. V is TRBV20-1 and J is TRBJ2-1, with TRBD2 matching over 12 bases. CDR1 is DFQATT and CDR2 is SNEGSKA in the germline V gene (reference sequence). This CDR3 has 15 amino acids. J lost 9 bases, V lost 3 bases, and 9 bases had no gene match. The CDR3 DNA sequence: TGCAGTGCTAGGCCTAGCGGGAGGGCCGGTGGTGAGCAGTTCTTC. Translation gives CSARPSGRAGGEQFF.

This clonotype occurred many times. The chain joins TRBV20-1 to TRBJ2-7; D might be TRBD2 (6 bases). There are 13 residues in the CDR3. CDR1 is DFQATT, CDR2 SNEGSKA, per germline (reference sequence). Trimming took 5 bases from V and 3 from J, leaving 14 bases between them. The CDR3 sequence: CSASRGSGYEQYF. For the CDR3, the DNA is TGCAGTGCTTCCCGGGGTAGCGGCTACGAGCAGTACTTC.

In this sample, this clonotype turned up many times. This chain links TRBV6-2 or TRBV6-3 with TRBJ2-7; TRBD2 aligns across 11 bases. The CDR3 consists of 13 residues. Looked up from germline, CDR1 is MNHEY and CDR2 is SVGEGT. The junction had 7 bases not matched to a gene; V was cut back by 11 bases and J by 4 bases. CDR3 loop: CASLAGGAYEQYF. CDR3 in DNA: TGTGCCTCCCTAGCGGGAGGAGCATACGAGCAGTACTTC.

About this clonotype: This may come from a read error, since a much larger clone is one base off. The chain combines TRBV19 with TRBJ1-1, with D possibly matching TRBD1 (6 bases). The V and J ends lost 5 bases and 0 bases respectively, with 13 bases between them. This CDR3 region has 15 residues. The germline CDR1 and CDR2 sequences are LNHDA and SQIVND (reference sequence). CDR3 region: CASSAPGHMNTEAFF. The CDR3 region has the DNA TGTGCCAGTAGTGCTCCGGGACATATGAACACTGAAGCTTTCTTT.

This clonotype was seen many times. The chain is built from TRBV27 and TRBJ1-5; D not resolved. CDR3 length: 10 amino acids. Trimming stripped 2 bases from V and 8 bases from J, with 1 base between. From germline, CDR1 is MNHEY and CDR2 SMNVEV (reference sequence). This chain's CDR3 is CASSLEPQHF. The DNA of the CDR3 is TGTGCCAGCAGTTTAGAGCCCCAGCATTTT.

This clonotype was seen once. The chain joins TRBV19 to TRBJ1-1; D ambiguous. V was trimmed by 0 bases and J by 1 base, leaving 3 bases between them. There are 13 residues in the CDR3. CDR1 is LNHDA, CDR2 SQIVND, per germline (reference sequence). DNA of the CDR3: TGTGCCAGTAGTATAGACAGGAACACTGAAGCTTTCTTT. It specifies CASSIDRNTEAFF.

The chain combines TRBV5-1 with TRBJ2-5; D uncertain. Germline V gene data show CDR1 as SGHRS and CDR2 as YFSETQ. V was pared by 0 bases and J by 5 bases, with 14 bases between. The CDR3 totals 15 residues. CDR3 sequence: CASSLDQPVQETQYF. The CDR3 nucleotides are TGCGCCAGCAGCTTGGATCAACCAGTTCAGGAGACCCAGTACTTC.